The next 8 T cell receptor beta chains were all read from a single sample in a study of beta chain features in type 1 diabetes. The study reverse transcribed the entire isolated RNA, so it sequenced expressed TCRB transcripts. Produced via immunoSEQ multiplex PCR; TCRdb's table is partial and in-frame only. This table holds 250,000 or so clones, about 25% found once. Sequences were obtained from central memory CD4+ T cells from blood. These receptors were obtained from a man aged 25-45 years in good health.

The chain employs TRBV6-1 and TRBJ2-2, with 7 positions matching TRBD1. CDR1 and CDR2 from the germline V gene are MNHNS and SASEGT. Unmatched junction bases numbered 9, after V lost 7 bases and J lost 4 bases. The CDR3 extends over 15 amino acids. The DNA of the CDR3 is TGTGCCAGCATCGGCGACAGGGCTGGCACCGGGGAGCTGTTTTTT. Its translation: CASIGDRAGTGELFF.

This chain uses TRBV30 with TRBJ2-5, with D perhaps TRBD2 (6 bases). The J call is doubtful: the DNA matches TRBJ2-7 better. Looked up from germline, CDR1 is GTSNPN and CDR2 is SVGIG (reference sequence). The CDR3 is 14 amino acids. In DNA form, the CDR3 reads TGTGCCTGGACCCCCGGGAGTTTCCCCTACGAGCAGTACTTC. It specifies CAWTPGSFPYEQYF.

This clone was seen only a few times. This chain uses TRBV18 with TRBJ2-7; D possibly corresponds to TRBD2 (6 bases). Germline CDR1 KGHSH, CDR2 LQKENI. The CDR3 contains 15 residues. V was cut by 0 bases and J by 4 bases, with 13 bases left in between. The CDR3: CASSPPALAPYEQYF. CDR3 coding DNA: TGTGCCAGCTCACCACCGGCGCTAGCGCCATACGAGCAGTACTTC.

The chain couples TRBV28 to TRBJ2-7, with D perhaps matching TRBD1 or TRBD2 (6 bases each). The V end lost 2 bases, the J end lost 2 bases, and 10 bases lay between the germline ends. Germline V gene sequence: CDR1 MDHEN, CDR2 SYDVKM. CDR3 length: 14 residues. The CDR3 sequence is CASSLAGGAYEQYF. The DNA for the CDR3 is TGTGCCAGCAGTTTAGCCGGGGGCGCCTACGAGCAGTACTTC.

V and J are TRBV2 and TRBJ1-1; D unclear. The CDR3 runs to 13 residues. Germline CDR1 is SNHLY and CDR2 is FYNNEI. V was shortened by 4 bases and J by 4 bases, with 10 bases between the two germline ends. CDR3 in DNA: TGTGCCAGCAGTGTGGAGGGCGGCACTGAAGCTTTCTTT. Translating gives CASSVEGGTEAFF.

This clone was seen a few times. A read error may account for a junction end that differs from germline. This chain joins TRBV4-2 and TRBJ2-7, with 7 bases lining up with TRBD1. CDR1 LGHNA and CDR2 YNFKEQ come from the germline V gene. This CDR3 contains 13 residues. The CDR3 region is CASSQDFMSDRAF. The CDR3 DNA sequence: TGTGCCAGCAGCCAAGACTTTATGAGCGACAGGGCCTTC.

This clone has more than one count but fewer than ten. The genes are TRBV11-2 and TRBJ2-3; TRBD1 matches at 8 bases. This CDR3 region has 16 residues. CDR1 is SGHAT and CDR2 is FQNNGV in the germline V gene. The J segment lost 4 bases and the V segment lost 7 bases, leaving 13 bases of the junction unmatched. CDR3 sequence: CASTPAAGGFADTQYF. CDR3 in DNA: TGTGCCAGCACCCCCGCGGCAGGGGGCTTCGCAGATACGCAGTATTTT.

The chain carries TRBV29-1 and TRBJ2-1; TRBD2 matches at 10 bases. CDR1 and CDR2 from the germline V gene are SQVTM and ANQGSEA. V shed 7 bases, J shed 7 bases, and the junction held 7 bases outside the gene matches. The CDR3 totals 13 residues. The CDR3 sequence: CSASGRAGNEQFF. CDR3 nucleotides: TGCAGCGCCAGCGGGAGGGCCGGGAATGAGCAGTTCTTC.